Listed below are T cell receptor beta chains from one sample, sequenced in a study of OX40 agonist ivuxolimab in advanced cancers. Using immunoSEQ multiplex PCR, the repertoire was profiled, and TCRdb retains in-frame clones only, with some absent. This sample has around 2,600 clones; around 72% occur once, and the top ten carry 20% to 30%. The sequences come from CD4+ or CD8+ T cells sorted from blood, collected in a trial of the OX40 agonist ivuxolimab. The receptors were gathered from an adult with an advanced solid tumor such as melanoma, head and neck, liver or kidney cancer. The CDR3 runs from the conserved cysteine through the conserved F or W. Each record gives: V gene, CDR3 protein.

V gene: TRBV2; CDR3 protein: CASSDGAQYF
V gene: TRBV19; CDR3 protein: CASTSGTGEVNEQFF
V gene: TRBV7-9; CDR3 protein: CASSGTSGGDITYNEQFF
V gene: TRBV28; CDR3 protein: CASVGQVPHEQYF
V gene: TRBV9; CDR3 protein: CASSVVPGGGETQYF
V gene: TRBV30; CDR3 protein: CAWSVLAGGNGYTF
V gene: TRBV7-9; CDR3 protein: CASSWALSLNEQFF
V gene: TRBV5-1; CDR3 protein: CASSVSGGSYEQYF
V gene: TRBV28; CDR3 protein: CASSTWQGGTDTQYF
V gene: TRBV7-9; CDR3 protein: CASSLHGTAQETQYF
V gene: TRBV5-1; CDR3 protein: CASSLKPNEQFF
V gene: TRBV4-1; CDR3 protein: CASSRDEYEQYF
V gene: TRBV6-5; CDR3 protein: CASSLQGTGYNEQFF
V gene: TRBV11-2; CDR3 protein: CASSDGQGEVGTQYF
V gene: TRBV7-9; CDR3 protein: CASSFDSNEQFF
V gene: TRBV7-8; CDR3 protein: CASSSPGLQNKHTTYEQYF
V gene: TRBV6-5; CDR3 protein: CASTLTRTGETQYF
V gene: TRBV19; CDR3 protein: CASSTGPDGYTF
V gene: TRBV6-6; CDR3 protein: CASARGGDFDEQYF
V gene: TRBV9; CDR3 protein: CASSQGSAGFYEQYF
V gene: TRBV5-6; CDR3 protein: CASSPRRGSTDTQYF
V gene: TRBV5-1; CDR3 protein: CASSFRGLDYEQYF
V gene: TRBV7-8; CDR3 protein: CASSWGQGVNTEAFF
V gene: TRBV13; CDR3 protein: CASSLGQGVNEQFF
V gene: TRBV7-9; CDR3 protein: CASSPGWEQFF
V gene: TRBV28; CDR3 protein: CASSPESGPTSQPQHF
V gene: TRBV29-1; CDR3 protein: CSVVRGQEGKLFF
V gene: TRBV9; CDR3 protein: CASSVLGGRTDTQYF
V gene: TRBV11-1; CDR3 protein: CASSPWGGGNTEAFF